The subject of this entry is one T cell receptor (beta chain). The antigen is not known. Germline lookup yields CDR1 KGHSH and CDR2 LQKENI. This CDR3 is built from 17 residues. The junction had 6 bases not matched to a gene; V was cut back by 0 bases and J by 8 bases. The data were taken from a study of cytotoxic CD8 clonotypes in ibrutinib-treated CLL. General observations from the study: Shared public clonotypes were rare, and on treatment they either got smaller or stayed the same.

TCRdb's table, derived via immunoSEQ multiplex PCR, lists solely in-frame clones and lacks some. Here the sample spans around 310,000 clones, about 77% being singletons. With cryopreserved PBMCs as the source, 2 to 2.5 micrograms of genomic DNA went to TCR beta libraries. This receptor was identified in a human donor with chronic lymphocytic leukemia. Specimen: PBMCs, collected before ibrutinib treatment. The chain carries TRBV18 and TRBJ2-1, with 14 bases that match TRBD2. The CDR3 DNA reads TGTGCCAGCTCACCACCACCCGGGACTAGCGGGAGACATGAGCAGTTCTTC. It translates to CASSPPPGTSGRHEQFF. Full variable domain (rest looked up from reference TRBV18 and TRBJ2-1): NAGVMQNPRHLVRRRGQEARLRCSPMKGHSHVYWYRQLPEEGLKFMVYLQKENIIDESGMPKERFSAEFPKEGPSILRIQQVVRGDSAAYFCASSPPPGTSGRHEQFFGPGTRLTVL.